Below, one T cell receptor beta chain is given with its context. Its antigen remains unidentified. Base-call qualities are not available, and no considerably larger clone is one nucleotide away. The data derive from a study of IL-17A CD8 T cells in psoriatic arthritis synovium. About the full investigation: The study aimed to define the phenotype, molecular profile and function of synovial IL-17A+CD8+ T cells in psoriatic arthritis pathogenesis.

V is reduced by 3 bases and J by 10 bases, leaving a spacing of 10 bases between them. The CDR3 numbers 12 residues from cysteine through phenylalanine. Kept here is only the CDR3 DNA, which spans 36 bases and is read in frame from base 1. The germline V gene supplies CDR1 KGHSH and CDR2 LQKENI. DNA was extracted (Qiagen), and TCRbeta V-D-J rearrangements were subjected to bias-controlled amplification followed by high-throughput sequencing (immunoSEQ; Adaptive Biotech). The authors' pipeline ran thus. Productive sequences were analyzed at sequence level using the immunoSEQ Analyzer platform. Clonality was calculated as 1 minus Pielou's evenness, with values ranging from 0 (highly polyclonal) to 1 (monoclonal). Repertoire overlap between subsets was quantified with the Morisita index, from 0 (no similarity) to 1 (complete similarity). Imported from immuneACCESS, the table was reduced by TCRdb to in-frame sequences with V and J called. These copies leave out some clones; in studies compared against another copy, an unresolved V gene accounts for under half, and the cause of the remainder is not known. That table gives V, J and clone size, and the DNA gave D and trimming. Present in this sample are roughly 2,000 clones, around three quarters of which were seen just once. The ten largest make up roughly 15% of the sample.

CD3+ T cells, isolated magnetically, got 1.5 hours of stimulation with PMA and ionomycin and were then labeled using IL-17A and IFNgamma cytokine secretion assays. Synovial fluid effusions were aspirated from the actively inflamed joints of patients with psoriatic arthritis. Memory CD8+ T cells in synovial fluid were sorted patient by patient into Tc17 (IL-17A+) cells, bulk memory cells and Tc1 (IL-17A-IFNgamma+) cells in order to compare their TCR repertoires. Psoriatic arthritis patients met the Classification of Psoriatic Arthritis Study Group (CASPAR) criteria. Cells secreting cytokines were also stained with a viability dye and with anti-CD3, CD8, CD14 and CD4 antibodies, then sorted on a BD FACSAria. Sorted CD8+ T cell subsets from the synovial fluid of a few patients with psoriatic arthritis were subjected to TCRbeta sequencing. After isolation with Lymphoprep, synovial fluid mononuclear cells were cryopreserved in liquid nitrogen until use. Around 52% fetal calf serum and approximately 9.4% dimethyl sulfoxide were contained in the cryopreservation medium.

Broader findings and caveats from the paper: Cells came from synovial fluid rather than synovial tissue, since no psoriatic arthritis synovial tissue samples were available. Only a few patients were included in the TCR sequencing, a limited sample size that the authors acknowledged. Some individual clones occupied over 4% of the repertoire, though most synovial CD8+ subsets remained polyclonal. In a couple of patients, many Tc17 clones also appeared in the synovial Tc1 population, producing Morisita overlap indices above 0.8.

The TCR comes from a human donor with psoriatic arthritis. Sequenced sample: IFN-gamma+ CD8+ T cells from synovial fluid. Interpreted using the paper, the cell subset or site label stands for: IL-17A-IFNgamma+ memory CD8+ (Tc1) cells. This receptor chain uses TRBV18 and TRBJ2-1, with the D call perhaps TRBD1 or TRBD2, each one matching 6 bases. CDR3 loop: CASSPGGIEQFF. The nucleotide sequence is TGTGCCAGCTCACCGGGGGGCATCGAGCAGTTCTTC. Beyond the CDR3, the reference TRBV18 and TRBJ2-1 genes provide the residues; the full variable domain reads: NAGVMQNPRHLVRRRGQEARLRCSPMKGHSHVYWYRQLPEEGLKFMVYLQKENIIDESGMPKERFSAEFPKEGPSILRIQQVVRGDSAAYFCASSPGGIEQFFGPGTRLTVL.